A selection of T cell receptor beta chains follows, all from one sample in a study of cytomegalovirus exposure and HLA in healthy donors. The protocol was immunoSEQ multiplex PCR, while the TCRdb copy is restricted to in-frame clones and leaves out a portion. In the table there are 150,000 to 200,000 clones, roughly 87% of which are singletons. The source material was PBMCs. The receptors derive from a girl under two years old in good health and CMV-seronegative. CDR3s include the opening cysteine and the closing phenylalanine or tryptophan. A D gene is named only where the DNA matches it firmly. Only some rows state a clone size, as once, few, many or a class for expanded clones.

clone size,D gene,J gene,V gene,CDR3 protein,CDR3 DNA
few,TRBD1,TRBJ1-4,TRBV7-2,CASSLETGVEKLFF,TGTGCCAGCAGCTTAGAGACAGGGGTCGAAAAACTGTTTTTT
once,-,TRBJ2-5,TRBV15,CATSRGPYENRDRGTQYF,TGTGCCACCAGCAGAGGCCCATACGAAAACAGGGATCGGGGGACCCAGTACTTC
-,-,TRBJ1-2,TRBV10-1,CASTPPGHGDYGYTF,TGCGCCAGCACCCCGCCGGGACACGGGGACTATGGCTACACCTTC
-,TRBD2,TRBJ2-1,TRBV7-9,CASSPYGMGGMYEQFF,TGTGCCAGCAGCCCTTACGGGATGGGGGGGATGTATGAGCAGTTCTTC
-,TRBD1,TRBJ1-2,TRBV6-4,CASSAWDRTLVGYTF,TGTGCCAGCAGTGCTTGGGACAGGACTTTAGTTGGCTACACCTTC
once,-,TRBJ2-5,TRBV9,CASSFRGTQETQYF,TGTGCCAGCAGCTTTAGGGGAACACAAGAGACCCAGTACTTC
-,TRBD2,TRBJ2-1,TRBV7-8,CASSLQRLADTDNEQFF,TGTGCCAGCAGCTTACAGAGACTAGCAGACACAGACAATGAGCAGTTCTTC
once,-,TRBJ2-7,TRBV6-6,CASRGRVEAYEQYF,TGTGCCAGCAGAGGAAGGGTGGAGGCCTACGAGCAGTACTTC
-,-,TRBJ2-7,TRBV5-8,CASSLVGGLYSYEQYF,TGTGCCAGCAGCTTGGTCGGCGGCTTATACTCCTACGAGCAGTACTTC
few,TRBD1,TRBJ1-5,TRBV6-1,CASSLQGARDQPQHF,TGTGCCAGCAGTCTACAGGGGGCGAGGGATCAGCCCCAGCATTTT
-,-,TRBJ2-1,TRBV18,CASSPRGEAGHNEQFF,TGTGCCAGCTCACCTCGAGGGGAGGCTGGCCACAATGAGCAGTTCTTC
-,TRBD1,TRBJ2-7,TRBV27,CASSFRGRCEQYF,TGTGCCAGCAGTTTCAGGGGGCGGTGCGAGCAGTACTTC
-,-,TRBJ2-3,TRBV5-6,CASSFHRGDITDTQYF,TGTGCCAGCAGCTTTCATCGCGGGGATATCACAGATACGCAGTATTTT
-,TRBD2,TRBJ2-7,TRBV27,CASSFTSGLYEQYF,TGTGCCAGCAGTTTTACTAGCGGGCTGTACGAGCAGTACTTC
-,TRBD2,TRBJ2-3,TRBV7-8,CASSFSAGVDTQYF,TGTGCCAGCAGCTTCTCAGCGGGAGTTGATACGCAGTATTTT
-,-,TRBJ1-6,TRBV18,CASSPPRSGGKREPLHF,TGTGCCAGCTCACCTCCCCGATCGGGGGGGAAGAGGGAACCCCTCCACTTT
-,TRBD2,TRBJ2-7,TRBV5-6,CASSLSGGSSYEQYF,TGTGCCAGCAGCTTGTCGGGCGGGAGCTCCTACGAGCAGTACTTC
-,-,TRBJ1-3,TRBV4-2,CASSQGANSGNTIYF,TGTGCCAGCAGCCAAGGGGCGAACTCTGGAAACACCATATATTTT
-,TRBD1,TRBJ1-4,TRBV6-1,CASSSGQDEKLFF,TGTGCCAGCAGTAGCGGACAGGATGAAAAACTGTTTTTT
-,-,TRBJ1-6,TRBV5-8,CASSLGAGKIAYNSPLHF,TGTGCCAGCAGCTTAGGGGCAGGAAAGATCGCCTATAATTCACCCCTCCACTTT
-,TRBD2,TRBJ2-7,TRBV15,CATSSGGVVHEQYF,TGTGCCACATCTAGCGGGGGTGTGGTCCACGAGCAGTACTTC
-,-,TRBJ2-5,TRBV6-1,CASSHDRIQETQYF,TGTGCCAGCAGTCACGACAGGATCCAAGAGACCCAGTACTTC
-,TRBD1,TRBJ2-7,TRBV2,CATTGTGGIGSYEQYF,TGTGCCACTACCGGGACAGGGGGCATCGGCTCCTACGAGCAGTACTTC
-,-,TRBJ2-2,TRBV13,CASSSQPRGDRELFF,TGTGCCAGCAGCTCGCAACCCAGGGGGGACCGGGAGCTGTTTTTT